This entry lists 30 T cell receptor beta chains sequenced from one sample in a study of cytomegalovirus exposure and HLA in healthy donors. PCR involved 60 Vbeta and 13 Jbeta primers. Sequencing was performed with immunoSEQ multiplex PCR; in TCRdb, only in-frame clones are kept and a portion is missing. The table lists approximately 170,000 clones, about 70% of them singletons. What was sequenced was PBMCs. These receptors were obtained from a woman aged 18 to 35 in good health and CMV-seropositive.

The chain employs TRBV27 and TRBJ2-7, with 11 positions matching TRBD2. This CDR3 is 14 amino acids long. V shed 5 bases and J 4 bases; nucleotides not matched to a gene: 4. Germline CDR1 MNHEY, CDR2 SMNVEV (reference sequence). For the CDR3, the DNA is TGTGCCAGCAGTCCCGGGACTAGCGGATACGAGCAGTACTTC. Its translation: CASSPGTSGYEQYF.

The V call is TRBV18, the J call TRBJ2-7, with a weak D call TRBD1 (6 bases). Germline V CDR1 and CDR2: KGHSH, LQKENI. The CDR3 extends over 14 amino acids. Trimming cost V 0 bases and J 3 bases, with 9 bases left between them. The CDR3 sequence is CASSPPGTYYEQYF. In nucleotides, the CDR3 is TGTGCCAGCTCACCACCCGGGACATACTACGAGCAGTACTTC.

This sequence joins TRBV28 and TRBJ2-3, with D possibly matching TRBD2 (6 bases). The CDR3 extends over 15 amino acids. The germline V gene encodes CDR1 MDHEN and CDR2 SYDVKM. The V gene lost 2 bases and the J gene lost 6 bases, with 15 bases spanning the gap. In nucleotides, the CDR3 is TGTGCCAGCAGTTTAGTTAGCGGTACTATCGATACGCAGTATTTT. It codes for CASSLVSGTIDTQYF. Full variable domain (remainder filled in from reference TRBV28 and TRBJ2-3): DVKVTQSSRYLVKRTGEKVFLECVQDMDHENMFWYRQDPGLGLRLIYFSYDVKMKEKGDIPEGYSVSREKKERFSLILESASTNQTSMYLCASSLVSGTIDTQYFGPGTRLTVL.

The CDR3 DNA is TGTGCCAGCAGTGAATCTTCGGGACTAAGGGATAGGGAGACCCAGTACTTC. Translated: CASSESSGLRDRETQYF. The chain employs TRBV6-1 and TRBJ2-5, with TRBD2 identical over 7 bases. CDR3 size: 17 residues. V lost 2 bases and J lost 5; bases outside the gene matches: 14. The germline V gene encodes CDR1 MNHNS and CDR2 SASEGT.

The sample holds a few counts of this clone. The CDR3 region has the DNA TGTGCCTGGAGTGTAGGTACAGCCCCCGGGGAGCTGTTTTTT. Protein: CAWSVGTAPGELFF. The gene calls are TRBV30 and TRBJ2-2, with unresolved D. This CDR3 region has 14 residues. Trimming left V 0 bases short and J 6 bases short, with 11 bases between. The germline gives CDR1 GTSNPN, CDR2 SVGIG (reference sequence).

This chain links TRBV5-6 with TRBJ1-6, with D unresolved. The germline CDR1 and CDR2 sequences are SGHDT and YYEEEE. The CDR3 is made up of 16 amino acids. V lost 1 base, J lost 0 bases, and 8 bases lay in between. This chain's CDR3 is CASSLQVPSYNSPLHF. The CDR3 bases are TGTGCCAGCAGCTTGCAGGTCCCCTCCTATAATTCACCCCTCCACTTT.

V usage is TRBV7-9 and J usage is TRBJ1-1; 7 bases are a match to TRBD1. The CDR3 is made up of 14 amino acids. Germline V CDR1 and CDR2: SEHNR, FQNEAQ (reference sequence). The J segment lost 0 bases and the V segment lost 4 bases, leaving 2 bases of the junction unmatched. In DNA form, the CDR3 reads TGTGCCAGCAGCTGGGACAGTTTGAACACTGAAGCTTTCTTT. This sequence encodes CASSWDSLNTEAFF.

In nucleotides, the CDR3 is TGTGCCAGCAGCTGGGACAGGGGCTCCTACGAGCAGTACTTC. Translation: CASSWDRGSYEQYF. V usage is TRBV7-8 and J usage is TRBJ2-7; 10 bases map to TRBD1. There are 14 residues in the CDR3. V dropped 4 bases and J dropped 0; count of bases not matched to a gene: 0. Per the germline V gene, CDR1 is SGHVS and CDR2 is FQNEAQ.

The rearrangement joins TRBV28 to TRBJ1-5; 8 bases align to TRBD1. The CDR3 runs 15 residues. Trimming cost V 5 bases and J 2 bases; bases outside gene matches: 5. The germline gives CDR1 MDHEN, CDR2 SYDVKM. Here the CDR3 DNA reads TGTGCCAGCAGTACGACAGGGGAGGGCAATCAGCCCCAGCATTTT. Amino acid sequence: CASSTTGEGNQPQHF.

The V and J genes are TRBV30 and TRBJ2-7; D possibly corresponds to TRBD1 (7 bases). Germline V gene sequence: CDR1 GTSNPN, CDR2 SVGIG (reference sequence). The CDR3 totals 12 residues. V was shortened by 5 bases and J by 3 bases, with 11 bases between the two germline ends. The CDR3, as DNA: TGTGCCTGGGGGAGGACAGGCTACGAGCAGTACTTC. Its protein is CAWGRTGYEQYF.

The genes are TRBV27 and TRBJ2-2; D remains ambiguous. Between the trimmed V and J ends, which lost 6 bases and 1 base, there was a span of 9 bases. CDR3 length: 14 residues. The germline V gene has CDR1 MNHEY and CDR2 SMNVEV (reference sequence). CDR3 DNA sequence: TGTGCCAGCAGCCTATCAGGGAACACCGGGGAGCTGTTTTTT. This sequence encodes CASSLSGNTGELFF.

The chain carries TRBV4-2 and TRBJ1-1; the D gene is possibly TRBD1 (5 bases). V was clipped by 0 bases and J by 3 bases, with 17 bases between them. The CDR3 totals 17 residues. CDR1 LGHNA and CDR2 YNFKEQ come from the germline V gene. Written as DNA, the CDR3 is TGTGCCAGCAGCCAAGAGGATGGACAACGTGGGGACACTGAAGCTTTCTTT. Amino acids: CASSQEDGQRGDTEAFF.

The CDR3 spells CASRESLMTYEQYF. The CDR3 bases are TGCGCCAGCCGCGAGTCGCTAATGACCTACGAGCAGTACTTC. This chain connects TRBV10-2 to TRBJ2-7, with unresolved D. This CDR3 has 14 residues. V was trimmed by 8 bases and J by 2 bases, leaving 16 bases between them. Germline CDR1 reads WSHSY; CDR2 reads SAAADI.

This rearrangement joins TRBV13 to TRBJ2-3; D call uncertain. V lost 3 bases, J lost 1 base, and 5 bases lay in between. CDR1 PRHDT and CDR2 FYEKMQ come from the germline V gene (reference sequence). The CDR3 runs to 13 residues. CDR3 DNA sequence: TGTGCCAGCAGCTTCTTCGGCACAGATACGCAGTATTTT. Its translation is CASSFFGTDTQYF.

V gene TRBV2 combines with J gene TRBJ2-1; weak D call: TRBD2 (6 bases). The CDR3 has 12 residues. CDR1 and CDR2 from the germline V gene are SNHLY and FYNNEI. The V gene lost 5 bases and the J gene lost 10 bases, with 12 bases spanning the gap. The CDR3 bases are TGTGCCAGCAGTTCGGGGGTGCCCGAGCAGTTCTTC. Translation gives CASSSGVPEQFF.

J is TRBJ2-5 and V is TRBV5-1; the D gene is possibly TRBD1 (5 bases). The V gene's germline CDR1 is SGHRS and CDR2 YFSETQ. V was shortened by 0 bases and J by 7 bases, with 22 bases between the two germline ends. There are 17 residues in the CDR3. The CDR3 DNA reads as TGCGCCAGCAGCTTGGAACAGGCCGTCGGAGCCCGAGGGACCCAGTACTTC. Translated: CASSLEQAVGARGTQYF.

The CDR3 DNA reads TGTGCCACCCGAGTGGCAGCGGGGGGAGTAGAGACCCAGTACTTC. It is translated as CATRVAAGGVETQYF. This chain uses TRBV2 with TRBJ2-5, with 9 positions matching TRBD2. The ends lost 10 bases at V and 4 bases at J; junction bases unmatched: 13. Germline V lookup: CDR1 SNHLY, CDR2 FYNNEI. The CDR3 runs 15 residues.

The chain uses TRBV4-1 and TRBJ1-1, with a weak D call TRBD1 (6 bases). The CDR3 totals 16 residues. The germline CDR1 and CDR2 sequences are MGHRA and YSYEKL. The V and J ends lost 1 base and 4 bases respectively, with 16 bases between them. CDR3 residues: CASSQGLGQLSTEAFF. CDR3 sequence (DNA): TGCGCCAGCAGCCAAGGGCTGGGACAATTAAGCACTGAAGCTTTCTTT.

The rearrangement links TRBV6-1 to TRBJ2-1, with 10 bases fitting TRBD2. Germline values: CDR1 MNHNS, CDR2 SASEGT. Unmatched junction bases numbered 5, after V lost 6 bases and J lost 6 bases. There are 14 residues in the CDR3. CDR3 DNA sequence: TGTGCCAGCAGACCCTTAGCGGGAGGCAATGAGCAGTTCTTC. Its protein product is CASRPLAGGNEQFF.

This clone was counted once. The chain has TRBV18 and TRBJ2-5; maybe TRBD1 (6 bases). Germline lookup yields CDR1 KGHSH and CDR2 LQKENI. V shed 3 bases and J shed 4 bases, with 12 bases lying between them. CDR3 length: 14 amino acids. For the CDR3, the DNA is TGTGCCAGCTCACCTCGAAGGGGGTCAGAGACCCAGTACTTC. Its translation is CASSPRRGSETQYF.

The V and J genes are TRBV19 and TRBJ2-1; 10 positions match TRBD2. Trimming at V came to 1 base and at J to 4 bases, leaving 10 bases not matched to a gene. There are 18 residues in the CDR3. In germline, CDR1 is LNHDA, CDR2 SQIVND (reference sequence). CDR3 in DNA: TGTGCCAGTAGTATAGTGTCAAGCGGGAGGGCCCATTACAATGAGCAGTTCTTC. Its protein is CASSIVSSGRAHYNEQFF.

This clone has a single count. V and J are TRBV5-6 and TRBJ1-4, with D maybe TRBD1 (5 bases). V was clipped by 4 bases and J by 8 bases, with 21 bases between them. Per the germline V gene, CDR1 is SGHDT and CDR2 is YYEEEE. The CDR3 loop spans 16 amino acids. CDR3 loop: CASSLGRGKRYEKLFF. The DNA of the CDR3 is TGTGCCAGCAGCCTAGGTAGGGGTAAGAGATACGAAAAACTGTTTTTT.

The chain employs TRBV30 and TRBJ2-7; a possible D gene is TRBD2 (6 bases). CDR1 and CDR2 from the germline V gene are GTSNPN and SVGIG (reference sequence). V was cut by 1 base and J by 0 bases, with 10 bases left in between. This CDR3 contains 14 residues. The CDR3 protein is CAWSDSGSSYEQYF. The CDR3 bases are TGTGCCTGGAGTGATAGCGGTAGCTCCTACGAGCAGTACTTC. The full variable domain, its missing parts supplied by reference TRBV30 and TRBJ2-7, is SQTIHQWPATLVQPVGSPLSLECTVEGTSNPNLYWYRQAAGRGLQLLFYSVGIGQISSEVPQNLSASRPQDRQFILSSKKLLLSDSGFYLCAWSDSGSSYEQYFGPGTRLTVT.

This chain uses TRBV4-1 with TRBJ1-2, with D perhaps TRBD1 (6 bases). The V gene lost 1 base and the J gene lost 4 bases, with 13 bases spanning the gap. Germline V gene data show CDR1 as MGHRA and CDR2 as YSYEKL. The CDR3 runs 15 residues. CDR3 coding DNA: TGCGCCAGCAGCCAAGCACCTGGACAGATCTATGGCTACACCTTC. This sequence encodes CASSQAPGQIYGYTF.

This clone was seen more than once but under ten times. This rearrangement joins TRBV5-1 to TRBJ1-2, with a tentative D call TRBD1 (5 bases). The germline V and J ends were trimmed by 2 bases and 7 bases, with 18 bases remaining between them. This CDR3 has 15 residues. The V gene's germline CDR1 is SGHRS and CDR2 YFSETQ. The chain's CDR3 is CASSFAGGDGTGYTF. The CDR3 DNA sequence: TGCGCCAGCAGCTTCGCCGGGGGGGATGGGACTGGCTACACCTTC.

The rearrangement links TRBV2 to TRBJ2-7; TRBD1 matches 7 bases. The CDR3 loop spans 12 amino acids. V lost 6 bases, J lost 6 bases, and 5 bases stayed unmatched. Germline V lookup: CDR1 SNHLY, CDR2 FYNNEI. CDR3 region: CASRNDRVEQYF. Here the CDR3 DNA reads TGTGCCAGCAGGAACGACAGGGTCGAGCAGTACTTC.

This chain connects TRBV5-1 to TRBJ2-5; a possible D gene is TRBD2 (7 bases). Looked up from germline, CDR1 is SGHRS and CDR2 is YFSETQ. CDR3 size: 18 residues. V was cut by 3 bases and J by 4 bases, with 25 bases left in between. Here the CDR3 reads CASSWSPGGRALVETQYF. The CDR3 DNA is TGCGCCAGCAGCTGGAGCCCGGGGGGCCGAGCTCTCGTAGAGACCCAGTACTTC.

J is TRBJ2-7 and V is TRBV18; D not resolved. Germline CDR1 is KGHSH and CDR2 is LQKENI. V was pared by 0 bases and J by 4 bases, with 13 bases between. This CDR3 spans 15 amino acids. Here the CDR3 DNA reads TGTGCCAGCTCACCACCGAGCATTGAGAGTTACGAGCAGTACTTC. It codes for CASSPPSIESYEQYF.

The CDR3, as DNA: TGTGCCAGCAGACAGGGCCTCAATCAGCCCCAGCATTTT. Translation gives CASRQGLNQPQHF. This chain uses TRBV27 with TRBJ1-5, with a tentative D call TRBD1 (6 bases). CDR1 is MNHEY, CDR2 SMNVEV, per germline (reference sequence). The CDR3 totals 13 residues. Trimming removed 6 bases from V and 3 bases from J, with 9 bases in between.

This sequence joins TRBV5-1 and TRBJ2-5; 8 nucleotides agree with TRBD1. TRBJ2-7 matches the DNA end more closely, so the J call is doubtful. The CDR3 loop spans 16 amino acids. The germline V gene encodes CDR1 SGHRS and CDR2 YFSETQ. CDR3: CASSFFTGGPSYEQYF. The CDR3 DNA follows: TGCGCCAGCAGCTTTTTCACAGGGGGTCCCTCCTACGAGCAGTACTTC.